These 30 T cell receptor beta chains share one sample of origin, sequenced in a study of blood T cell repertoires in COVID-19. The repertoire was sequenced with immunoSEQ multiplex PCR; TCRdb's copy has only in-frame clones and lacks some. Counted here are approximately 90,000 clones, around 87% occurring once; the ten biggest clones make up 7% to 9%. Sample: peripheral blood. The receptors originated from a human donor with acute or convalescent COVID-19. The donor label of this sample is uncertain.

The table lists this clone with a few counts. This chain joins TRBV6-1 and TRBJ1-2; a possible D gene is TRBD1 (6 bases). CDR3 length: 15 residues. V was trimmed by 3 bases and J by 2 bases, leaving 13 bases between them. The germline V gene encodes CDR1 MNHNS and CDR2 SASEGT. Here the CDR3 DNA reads TGTGCCAGCAGTGATTTTACAGGGCCCAACTATGGCTACACCTTC. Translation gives CASSDFTGPNYGYTF.

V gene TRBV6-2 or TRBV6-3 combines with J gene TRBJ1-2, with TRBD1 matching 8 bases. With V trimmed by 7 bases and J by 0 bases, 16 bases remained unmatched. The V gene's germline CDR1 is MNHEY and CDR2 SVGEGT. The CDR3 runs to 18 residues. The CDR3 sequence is CASTPDRGDSPTNYGYTF. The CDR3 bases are TGTGCCAGCACCCCCGACAGGGGCGATTCGCCAACTAACTATGGCTACACCTTC.

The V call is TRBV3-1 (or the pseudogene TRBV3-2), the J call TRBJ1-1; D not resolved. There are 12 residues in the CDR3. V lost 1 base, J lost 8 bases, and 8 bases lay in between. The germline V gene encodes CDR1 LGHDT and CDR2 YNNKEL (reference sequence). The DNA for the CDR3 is TGTGCCAGCAGCCAAGCGGCGGGCGAAGCTTTCTTT. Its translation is CASSQAAGEAFF.

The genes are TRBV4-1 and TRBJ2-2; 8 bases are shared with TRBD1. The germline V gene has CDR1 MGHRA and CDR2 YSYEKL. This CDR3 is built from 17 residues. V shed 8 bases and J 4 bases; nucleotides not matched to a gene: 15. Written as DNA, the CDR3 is TGCGCCAGCCGCAACCTAGGGCAGGGGGCTAGCACCGGGGAGCTGTTTTTT. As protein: CASRNLGQGASTGELFF.

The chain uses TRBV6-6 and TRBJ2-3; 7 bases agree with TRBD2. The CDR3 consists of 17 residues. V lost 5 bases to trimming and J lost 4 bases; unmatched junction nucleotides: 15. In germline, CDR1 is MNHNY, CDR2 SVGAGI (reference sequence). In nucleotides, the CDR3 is TGTGCCAGCAGTCCATCCCTCCCGGCGGGGGTGGCAGATACGCAGTATTTT. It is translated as CASSPSLPAGVADTQYF.

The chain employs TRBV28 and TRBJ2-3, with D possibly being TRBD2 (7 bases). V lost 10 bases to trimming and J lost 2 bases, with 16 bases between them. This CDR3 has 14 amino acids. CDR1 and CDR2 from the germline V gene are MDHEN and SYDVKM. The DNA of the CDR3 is TGTGCCACATCTCCCGGGGGGCCCACAGATACGCAGTATTTT. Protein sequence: CATSPGGPTDTQYF.

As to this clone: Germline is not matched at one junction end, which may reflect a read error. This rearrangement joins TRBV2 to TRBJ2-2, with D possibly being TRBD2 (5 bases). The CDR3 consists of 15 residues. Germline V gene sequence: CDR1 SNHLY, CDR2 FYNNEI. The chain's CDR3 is CATSNTGRNAGELFF. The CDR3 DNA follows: TGTGCCACCTCTAACACGGGAAGGAACGCCGGGGAGCTGTTTTTT.

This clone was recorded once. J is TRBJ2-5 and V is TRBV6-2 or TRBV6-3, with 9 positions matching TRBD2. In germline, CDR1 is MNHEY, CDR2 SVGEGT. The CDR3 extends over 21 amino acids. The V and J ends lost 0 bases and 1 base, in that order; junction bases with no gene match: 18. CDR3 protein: CASSYSSSGALGSITQETQYF. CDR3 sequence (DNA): TGTGCCAGCAGTTACTCCTCTAGCGGGGCCTTGGGGAGTATTACCCAAGAGACCCAGTACTTC.

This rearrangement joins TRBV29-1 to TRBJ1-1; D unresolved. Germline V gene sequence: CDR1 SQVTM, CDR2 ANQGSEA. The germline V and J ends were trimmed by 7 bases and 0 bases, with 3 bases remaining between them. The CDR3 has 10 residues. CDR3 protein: CSGVNTEAFF. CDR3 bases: TGCAGCGGAGTGAACACTGAAGCTTTCTTT.

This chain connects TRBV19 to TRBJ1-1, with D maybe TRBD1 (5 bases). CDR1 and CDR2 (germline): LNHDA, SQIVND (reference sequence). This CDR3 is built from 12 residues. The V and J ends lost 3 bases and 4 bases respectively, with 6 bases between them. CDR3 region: CASSIQGTEAFF. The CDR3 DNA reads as TGTGCCAGTAGTATTCAGGGCACTGAAGCTTTCTTT.

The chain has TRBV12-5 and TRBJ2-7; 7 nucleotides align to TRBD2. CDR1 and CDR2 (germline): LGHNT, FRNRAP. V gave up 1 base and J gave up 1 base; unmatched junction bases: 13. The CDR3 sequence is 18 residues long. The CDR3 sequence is CASGLGPGFTGGSYEQYF. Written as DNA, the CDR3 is TGTGCTAGTGGTTTGGGTCCCGGATTTACGGGGGGTTCCTACGAGCAGTACTTC. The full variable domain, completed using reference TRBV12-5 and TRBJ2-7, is DARVTQTPRHKVTEMGQEVTMRCQPILGHNTVFWYRQTMMQGLELLAYFRNRAPLDDSGMPKDRFSAEMPDATLATLKIQPSEPRDSAVYFCASGLGPGFTGGSYEQYFGPGTRLTVT.

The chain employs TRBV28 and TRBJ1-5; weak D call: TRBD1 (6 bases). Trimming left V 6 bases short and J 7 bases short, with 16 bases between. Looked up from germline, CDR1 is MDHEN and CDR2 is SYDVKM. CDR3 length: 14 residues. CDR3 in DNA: TGTGCCAGCAGAACCCTTAGGGGGTTGCAGCCCCAGCATTTT. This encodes CASRTLRGLQPQHF.

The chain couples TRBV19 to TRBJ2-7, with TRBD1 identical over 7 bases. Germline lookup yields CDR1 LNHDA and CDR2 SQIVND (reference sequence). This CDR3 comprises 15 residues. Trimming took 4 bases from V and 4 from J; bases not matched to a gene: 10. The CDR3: CASSKGDSSIYEQYF. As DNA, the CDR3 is TGTGCCAGTAGTAAGGGGGACAGTAGTATATACGAGCAGTACTTC.

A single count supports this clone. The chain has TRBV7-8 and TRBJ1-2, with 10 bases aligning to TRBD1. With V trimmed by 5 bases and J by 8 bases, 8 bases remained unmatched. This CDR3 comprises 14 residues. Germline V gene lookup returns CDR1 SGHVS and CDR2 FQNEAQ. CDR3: CASSTMGQGKGYTF. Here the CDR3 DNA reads TGTGCCAGCAGCACCATGGGACAGGGGAAGGGCTACACCTTC. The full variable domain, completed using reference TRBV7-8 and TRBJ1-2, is GAGVSQSPRYKVAKRGQDVALRCDPISGHVSLFWYQQALGQGPEFLTYFQNEAQLDKSGLPSDRFFAERPEGSVSTLKIQRTQQEDSAVYLCASSTMGQGKGYTFGSGTRLTVV.

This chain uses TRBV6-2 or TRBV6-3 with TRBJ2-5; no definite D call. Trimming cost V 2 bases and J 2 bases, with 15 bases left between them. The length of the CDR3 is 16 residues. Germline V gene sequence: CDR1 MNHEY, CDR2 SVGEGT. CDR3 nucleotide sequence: TGTGCCAGCAGTTACCTGGGCCAGTCGCATCAAGAGACCCAGTACTTC. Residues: CASSYLGQSHQETQYF.

This CDR3 reads CASAPDRANTDTQYF. The CDR3 nucleotides read TGTGCTAGTGCCCCTGACAGGGCGAACACAGATACGCAGTATTTT. The chain recombines TRBV12-5 with TRBJ2-3, with 7 bases aligning to TRBD1. This CDR3 is 15 amino acids long. J lost 2 bases, V lost 7 bases, and 9 bases had no gene match. In germline, CDR1 is LGHNT, CDR2 FRNRAP.

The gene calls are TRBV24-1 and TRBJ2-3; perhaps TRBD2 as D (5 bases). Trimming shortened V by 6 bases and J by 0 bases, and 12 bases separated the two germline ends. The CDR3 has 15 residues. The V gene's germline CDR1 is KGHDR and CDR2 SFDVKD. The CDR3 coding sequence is TGTGCCACCAGTTCCCGGGATACTAGCACAGATACGCAGTATTTT. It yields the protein CATSSRDTSTDTQYF.

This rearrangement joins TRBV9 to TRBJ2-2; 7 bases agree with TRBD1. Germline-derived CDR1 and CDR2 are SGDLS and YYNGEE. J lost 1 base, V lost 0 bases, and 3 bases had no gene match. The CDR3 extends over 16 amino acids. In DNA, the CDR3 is TGTGCCAGCAGCGTAGTACAGGGGCAGAACACCGGGGAGCTGTTTTTT. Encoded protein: CASSVVQGQNTGELFF.

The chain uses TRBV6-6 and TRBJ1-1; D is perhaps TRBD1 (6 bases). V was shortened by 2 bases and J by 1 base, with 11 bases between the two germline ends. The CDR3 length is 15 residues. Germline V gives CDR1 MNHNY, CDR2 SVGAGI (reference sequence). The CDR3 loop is CASSYPGTQNTEAFF. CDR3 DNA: TGTGCCAGCAGTTACCCCGGGACACAGAACACTGAAGCTTTCTTT.

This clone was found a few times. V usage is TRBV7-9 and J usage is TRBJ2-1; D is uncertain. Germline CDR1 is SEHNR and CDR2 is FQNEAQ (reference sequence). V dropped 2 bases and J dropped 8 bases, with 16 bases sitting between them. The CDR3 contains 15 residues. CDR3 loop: CASSLWSIMTDEQFF. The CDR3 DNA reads TGTGCCAGCAGCTTATGGAGTATCATGACGGATGAGCAGTTCTTC.

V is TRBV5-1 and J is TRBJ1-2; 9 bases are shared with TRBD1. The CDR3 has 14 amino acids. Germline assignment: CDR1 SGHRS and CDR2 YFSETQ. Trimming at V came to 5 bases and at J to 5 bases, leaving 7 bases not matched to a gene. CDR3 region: CASRETGQGYGYTF. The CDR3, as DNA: TGCGCCAGCAGGGAAACGGGACAGGGTTATGGCTACACCTTC.

CDR3 region: CASSLMRTEAFF. In DNA form, the CDR3 reads TGTGCCAGCAGTTTAATGAGGACTGAAGCTTTCTTT. This sequence joins TRBV28 and TRBJ1-1; D ambiguous. Germline CDR1 reads MDHEN; CDR2 reads SYDVKM. The V end lost 2 bases, the J end lost 5 bases, and 6 bases lay between the germline ends. The CDR3 is 12 amino acids.

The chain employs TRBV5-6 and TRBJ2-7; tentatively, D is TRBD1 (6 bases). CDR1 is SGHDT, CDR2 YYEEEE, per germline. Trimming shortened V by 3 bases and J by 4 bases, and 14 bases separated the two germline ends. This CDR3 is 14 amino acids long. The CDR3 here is CASSSNLQGYEQYF. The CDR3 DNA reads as TGTGCCAGCAGCTCGAACTTACAGGGATACGAGCAGTACTTC.

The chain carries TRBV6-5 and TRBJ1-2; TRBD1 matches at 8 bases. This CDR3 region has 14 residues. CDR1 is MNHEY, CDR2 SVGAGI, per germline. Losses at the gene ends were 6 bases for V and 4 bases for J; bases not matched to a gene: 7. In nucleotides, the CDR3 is TGTGCCAGCAGGGATTCACAGGGGGTCTATGGCTACACCTTC. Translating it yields CASRDSQGVYGYTF.

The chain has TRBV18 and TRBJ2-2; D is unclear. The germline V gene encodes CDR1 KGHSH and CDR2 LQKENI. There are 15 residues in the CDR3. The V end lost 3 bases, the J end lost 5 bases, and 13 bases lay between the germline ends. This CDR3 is CASSPNNGITGELFF. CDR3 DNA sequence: TGTGCCAGCTCACCTAATAATGGCATTACCGGGGAGCTGTTTTTT.

CDR3 sequence: CASSLQDTEAFF. The DNA for the CDR3 is TGTGCCAGCAGTTTACAGGACACTGAAGCTTTCTTT. V is TRBV28 and J is TRBJ1-1; D is unresolved. The CDR3 is 12 residues long. V lost 2 bases, J lost 3 bases, and 4 bases lay in between. The germline CDR1 and CDR2 sequences are MDHEN and SYDVKM.

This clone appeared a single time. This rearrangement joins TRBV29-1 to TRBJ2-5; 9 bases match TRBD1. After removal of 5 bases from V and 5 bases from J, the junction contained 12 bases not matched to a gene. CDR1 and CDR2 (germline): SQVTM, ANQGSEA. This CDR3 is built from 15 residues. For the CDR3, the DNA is TGCAGCGTTCAGGACGGGACAGGGACGGGGGAGACCCAGTACTTC. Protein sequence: CSVQDGTGTGETQYF.

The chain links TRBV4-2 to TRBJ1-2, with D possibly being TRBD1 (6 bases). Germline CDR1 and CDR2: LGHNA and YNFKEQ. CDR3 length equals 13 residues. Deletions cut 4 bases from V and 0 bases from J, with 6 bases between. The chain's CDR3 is CASSRTANYGYTF. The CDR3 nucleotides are TGTGCCAGCAGCCGGACAGCTAACTATGGCTACACCTTC.

The DNA for the CDR3 is TGTGCCAGCAGCTCTCCGGGACTAGCGGCAGAGCAGTACTTC. Translated: CASSSPGLAAEQYF. The chain combines TRBV11-2 with TRBJ2-7; 11 nucleotides align to TRBD2. Trimming at V came to 4 bases and at J to 7 bases, leaving 6 bases not matched to a gene. The germline CDR1 and CDR2 sequences are SGHAT and FQNNGV. The CDR3 is made up of 14 amino acids.

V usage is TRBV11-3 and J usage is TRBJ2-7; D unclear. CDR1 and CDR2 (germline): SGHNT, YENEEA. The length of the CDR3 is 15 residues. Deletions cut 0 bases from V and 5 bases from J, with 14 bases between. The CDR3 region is CASSLDWNSQDEQYF. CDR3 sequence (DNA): TGTGCCAGCAGCTTAGATTGGAACAGCCAAGACGAGCAGTACTTC.